The next 27 T cell receptor beta chains were all read from a single sample in a study of blood T cell repertoires in COVID-19. The repertoire was sequenced with immunoSEQ multiplex PCR; TCRdb's copy has only in-frame clones and lacks some. The sample consists of roughly 200,000 clones, more than 75% of them appearing once. The specimen sequenced was peripheral blood. These TCRs come from a man in his sixties who had recovered from COVID-19.

CDR3 protein: CASSSIRPTSASYEQYF. DNA for the CDR3: TGTGCCAGCAGCTCAATACGCCCGACTAGCGCCTCCTACGAGCAGTACTTC. The V and J genes are TRBV6-4 and TRBJ2-7; TRBD2 matches 8 bases. There are 17 residues in the CDR3. Trimming removed 6 bases from V and 0 bases from J; junction bases left unmatched: 13. CDR1 and CDR2 (germline): MRHNA, SNTAGT.

The chain combines TRBV12-3 or TRBV12-4 with TRBJ1-1, with D maybe TRBD1 (5 bases). The V end lost 1 base, the J end lost 10 bases, and 13 bases lay between the germline ends. The CDR3 runs to 13 residues. DNA of the CDR3: TGTGCCAGCAGTTTAGGGGGCGTCGTTGGAGCTTTCTTT. This translates into CASSLGGVVGAFF.

The V call is TRBV7-3, the J call TRBJ2-1; 8 bases are a match to TRBD1. V lost 4 bases to trimming and J lost 3 bases; unmatched junction nucleotides: 8. The germline V gene encodes CDR1 SGHTA and CDR2 FQGTGA. The CDR3 loop spans 16 amino acids. CDR3 in amino acids: CASSSTGQGNYNEQFF. The CDR3 DNA is TGTGCCAGCAGCTCAACTGGACAGGGAAACTACAATGAGCAGTTCTTC.

The V call is TRBV10-3, the J call TRBJ2-5, with 7 bases matching TRBD2. This CDR3 is 16 amino acids long. The V segment lost 4 bases and the J segment 2 bases; nucleotides outside the gene matches: 10. Germline CDR1 ENHRY, CDR2 SYGVKD. The CDR3 spells CAISGYRLAKQETQYF. CDR3 bases: TGTGCCATCAGTGGGTACCGACTAGCCAAGCAAGAGACCCAGTACTTC.

The V gene is TRBV6-6, the J gene TRBJ2-3, with D unclear. This CDR3 has 12 amino acids. V shed 6 bases and J shed 5 bases, with 9 bases lying between them. CDR1 MNHNY and CDR2 SVGAGI come from the germline V gene (reference sequence). The CDR3 loop reads CASSLELDTQYF. The CDR3 DNA is TGTGCCAGCAGCCTGGAGTTAGATACGCAGTATTTT.

The chain recombines TRBV29-1 with TRBJ2-3; D is perhaps TRBD2 (6 bases). The CDR3 consists of 13 residues. CDR1 and CDR2 (germline): SQVTM, ANQGSEA. Trimming stripped 5 bases from V and 2 bases from J, with 11 bases between. The CDR3 sequence is CSVSGQITDTQYF. CDR3 in DNA: TGCAGCGTTAGCGGGCAGATCACAGATACGCAGTATTTT.

CDR3 coding DNA: TGTGCCAGCAGTGACCAGGGCCGGGCTCAGCCCCAGCATTTT. Translated: CASSDQGRAQPQHF. J is TRBJ1-5 and V is TRBV2; possible D gene TRBD1, 5 bases. V lost 3 bases to trimming and J lost 6 bases, with 12 bases between them. The CDR3 loop spans 14 amino acids. The V gene's germline CDR1 is SNHLY and CDR2 FYNNEI.

The rearrangement joins TRBV29-1 to TRBJ2-5; perhaps TRBD2 as D (5 bases). This CDR3 spans 13 amino acids. Germline-derived CDR1 and CDR2 are SQVTM and ANQGSEA. With 7 bases removed from V and 4 bases from J, the gap between germline ends came to 16 bases. CDR3 DNA: TGCAGCGGGACCCCGGGGTGGAGAGAGACCCAGTACTTC. This sequence encodes CSGTPGWRETQYF.

The chain is built from TRBV6-2 or TRBV6-3 and TRBJ1-1, with D possibly matching TRBD1 (5 bases). The V gene's germline CDR1 is MNHEY and CDR2 SVGEGT. The CDR3 is 15 residues long. Trimming took off 5 bases at V and 4 bases at J, with 17 bases between the two ends. The CDR3 bases are TGTGCCAGCAGTCCCCAGGAGGGGCGGATCACTGAAGCTTTCTTT. Its translation: CASSPQEGRITEAFF.

V gene TRBV5-4 combines with J gene TRBJ1-3, with TRBD1 matching over 8 bases. This CDR3 spans 16 amino acids. Germline values: CDR1 SGHNT, CDR2 YYREEE (reference sequence). After removal of 3 bases from V and 0 bases from J, the junction contained 5 bases not matched to a gene. CDR3 sequence reads: CASSSSDRVSGNTIYF. As DNA, the CDR3 is TGTGCCAGCAGCTCCTCGGACAGGGTCTCTGGAAACACCATATATTTT. Looking up the rest from reference TRBV5-4 and TRBJ1-3 gives the full variable domain: ETGVTQSPTHLIKTRGQQVTLRCSSQSGHNTVSWYQQALGQGPQFIFQYYREEENGRGNFPPRFSGLQFPNYSSELNVNALELDDSALYLCASSSSDRVSGNTIYFGEGSWLTVV.

This chain joins TRBV2 and TRBJ2-1, with 9 nucleotides matching TRBD1. This CDR3 region has 12 residues. CDR1 is SNHLY and CDR2 is FYNNEI in the germline V gene. The junction had 4 bases not matched to a gene; V was cut back by 6 bases and J by 10 bases. The CDR3 loop reads CASRLTGGEQFF. The CDR3 DNA follows: TGTGCCAGCAGACTAACAGGGGGCGAGCAGTTCTTC.

This clone was seen more than once but under ten times. The rearrangement joins TRBV5-1 to TRBJ1-1; D unclear. The germline gives CDR1 SGHRS, CDR2 YFSETQ. The CDR3 runs 13 residues. V gave up 2 bases and J gave up 5 bases, with 10 bases separating them. DNA for the CDR3: TGCGCCAGCAGCTTCGGAGGAGAAACTGAAGCTTTCTTT. Protein: CASSFGGETEAFF.

The rearrangement links TRBV21-1 to TRBJ1-1; TRBD1 was called by the table and not checked on the DNA. TRBV21-1 is a listed pseudogene. The CDR3 extends over 14 amino acids. The CDR3 sequence is CASSKVTGGPEAFF. CDR3 DNA: TGTGCCAGCAGCAAAGTGACAGGGGGCCCTGAAGCTTTCTTT.

The chain carries TRBV19 and TRBJ2-3, with 10 positions matching TRBD1. Unmatched junction bases numbered 2, after V lost 6 bases and J lost 5 bases. CDR1 and CDR2 (germline): LNHDA, SQIVND (reference sequence). The CDR3 has 13 amino acids. The CDR3 DNA sequence: TGTGCCAGTAGGGGACAGGGGAAAGATACGCAGTATTTT. Amino acid sequence: CASRGQGKDTQYF.

V usage is TRBV6-5 and J usage is TRBJ1-1; 9 nucleotides match TRBD1. The CDR3 consists of 15 residues. Per the germline V gene, CDR1 is MNHEY and CDR2 is SVGAGI. V lost 5 bases to trimming and J lost 5 bases; unmatched junction nucleotides: 9. This chain's CDR3 is CASSPPQGALTEAFF. CDR3 in DNA: TGTGCCAGCAGTCCGCCACAGGGGGCCCTTACTGAAGCTTTCTTT.

This chain joins TRBV29-1 and TRBJ1-2; 10 bases line up with TRBD1. Germline V CDR1 and CDR2: SQVTM, ANQGSEA. The CDR3 loop spans 14 amino acids. V was pared by 5 bases and J by 5 bases, with 8 bases of the junction left unmatched. The CDR3 here is CSVSGTGETYGYTF. In DNA form, the CDR3 reads TGCAGCGTTTCCGGGACAGGGGAGACTTATGGCTACACCTTC.

As DNA, the CDR3 is TGTGCCAGCTCACCCGAATTAGCAGCGAACACTGAAGCTTTCTTT. Protein product: CASSPELAANTEAFF. The gene calls are TRBV18 and TRBJ1-1; D gene uncertain. This CDR3 contains 15 residues. Trimming took 3 bases from V and 1 from J, leaving 12 bases between them. The germline gives CDR1 KGHSH, CDR2 LQKENI.

V is TRBV5-5 and J is TRBJ1-1; maybe TRBD1 (5 bases). CDR1 is SGHKS, CDR2 YYEKEE, per germline (reference sequence). With 2 bases removed from V and 7 bases from J, the gap between germline ends came to 15 bases. CDR3 length: 14 amino acids. As DNA, the CDR3 is TGTGCCAGCAGCTTAATAGGGGCAGGCCGTGAAGCTTTCTTT. Its translation is CASSLIGAGREAFF.

This clone has just one count. DNA for the CDR3: TGTGCCAGCAGCGTAACTTGGAACACTGAAGCTTTCTTT. Protein product: CASSVTWNTEAFF. V gene TRBV9 combines with J gene TRBJ1-1; no firm D call. This CDR3 comprises 13 residues. Looked up from germline, CDR1 is SGDLS and CDR2 is YYNGEE. The germline V and J ends were trimmed by 1 base and 1 base, with 5 bases remaining between them.

V usage is TRBV7-3 and J usage is TRBJ1-3; the D gene is possibly TRBD1 (5 bases). Germline lookup yields CDR1 SGHTA and CDR2 FQGTGA. Trimming removed 5 bases at V and 4 bases at J, with 15 bases between. The CDR3 covers 15 residues. CDR3 protein: CASSPNGGMGNTIYF. In nucleotides, the CDR3 is TGTGCCAGCAGCCCCAACGGGGGGATGGGAAACACCATATATTTT.

CDR3 region: CASSSLPGGYGYTF. The CDR3 nucleotides read TGCGCCAGCAGCTCCCTGCCAGGGGGTTATGGCTACACCTTC. The chain links TRBV5-1 to TRBJ1-2, with TRBD1 identical over 7 bases. Germline CDR1 reads SGHRS; CDR2 reads YFSETQ. The V and J ends lost 3 bases and 5 bases, in that order; junction bases with no gene match: 7. The CDR3 consists of 14 residues.

The chain recombines TRBV13 with TRBJ1-4, with D possibly TRBD1 on 6 matching bases. Germline CDR1 is PRHDT and CDR2 is FYEKMQ (reference sequence). Trimming shortened V by 4 bases and J by 0 bases, and 15 bases separated the two germline ends. This CDR3 has 17 amino acids. The CDR3 nucleotides read TGTGCCAGCAGCTCTACGACAGGAGCCACAACTAATGAAAAACTGTTTTTT. This codes for CASSSTTGATTNEKLFF.

J is TRBJ1-4 and V is TRBV7-2, with TRBD1 identical over 11 bases. Germline assignment: CDR1 SGHTA and CDR2 FQGNSA. The CDR3 runs 17 residues. The V segment lost 5 bases and the J segment 8 bases; nucleotides outside the gene matches: 13. As DNA, the CDR3 is TGTGCCAGCAGCCACCCGCGGACAGGGGGCTTGGTCGAAAAACTGTTTTTT. This codes for CASSHPRTGGLVEKLFF.

This rearrangement joins TRBV22-1 to TRBJ1-2. TRBV22-1 is given as a pseudogene. This CDR3 has 17 amino acids. CDR3 protein: CPGSARFHPEGVNGYTF. DNA of the CDR3: TGTCCTGGGAGCGCACGTTTTCATCCGGAGGGTGTTAATGGCTACACCTTC.

This clone has a handful of counts. This chain connects TRBV19 to TRBJ1-2; tentative D call: TRBD1 (6 bases). Looked up from germline, CDR1 is LNHDA and CDR2 is SQIVND (reference sequence). The V end was cut by 5 bases, the J end by 6 bases, with 22 bases between. This CDR3 is built from 16 residues. CDR3 protein: CASSPPGGGIGDGYTF. The CDR3 nucleotides are TGTGCCAGTAGTCCGCCGGGGGGGGGCATAGGTGATGGCTACACCTTC.

This sequence joins TRBV9 and TRBJ2-1; 8 nucleotides align to TRBD2. The CDR3 sequence is 14 residues long. V lost 1 base, J lost 3 bases, and 0 bases stayed unmatched. Germline V gives CDR1 SGDLS, CDR2 YYNGEE. CDR3 DNA sequence: TGTGCCAGCAGCGTAACTAGCGGCTACAATGAGCAGTTCTTC. Protein product: CASSVTSGYNEQFF.

CDR3 amino acids: CASLPQGARNEQFF. The CDR3 DNA reads as TGTGCCAGTCTGCCACAGGGGGCGCGAAATGAGCAGTTCTTC. V gene TRBV28 combines with J gene TRBJ2-1, with 9 bases fitting TRBD1. V gave up 9 bases and J gave up 7 bases; unmatched junction bases: 10. This CDR3 has 14 amino acids. Per germline, CDR1 MDHEN and CDR2 SYDVKM.